This TCR beta chain originates from a study of T-cell reconstitution after alpha-beta-depleted transplantation in children. Construction of the TCRbeta library involved unique molecular identifiers. Each CDR3 protein gets one entry after TCRdb re-called the PCR reads with MiXCR. The sample has approximately 490,000 distinct CDR3 sequences; around an eighth are singletons. This clonotype has just a few counts. This clonotype was sampled from a human donor who donated a stem cell graft to a child with combined immunodeficiency. The specimen was PBMCs from the stem cell graft donor, collected from the stem cell graft.

The DNA of the CDR3 is TGTGCCAGCACCACTCCGACAGTTGGCACTGAAGCTTTCTTT. Encoded protein: CASTTPTVGTEAFF. This chain links TRBV12-3 or TRBV12-4 with TRBJ1-1; D perhaps matches TRBD1 (5 bases). Trimming cost V 7 bases and J 4 bases, with 16 bases left between them. The CDR3 spans 14 residues.